Listed below are T cell receptor beta chains from one sample, sequenced in a study of beta chain features in type 1 diabetes. The repertoire was sequenced with immunoSEQ multiplex PCR; TCRdb's copy has only in-frame clones and lacks some. The sample shows roughly 450,000 clones, more than 9.5% of them seen only once. The specimen sequenced was naive CD4+ T cells from blood. These receptors were collected from a woman in her late teens or twenties in good health. The CDR3 runs from the conserved cysteine through the conserved F or W. Each record gives: V gene, D gene, clone size, J gene, CDR3 protein, CDR3 DNA. D genes are given only for firm matches. The size of a clone is reported for some rows only, either as once, few or many, or as a class for expanded clones.

TRBV7-2	.	few	TRBJ2-3	CASSLFLSADTQYF	TGTGCCAGCAGCTTATTCCTGAGCGCCGATACGCAGTATTTT
TRBV9	TRBD1	.	TRBJ1-2	CASSPTGVYGYTF	TGTGCCAGCAGCCCGACAGGGGTCTATGGCTACACCTTC
TRBV25-1	TRBD2	.	TRBJ2-3	CASSNSVTSGSTDTQYF	TGTGCCAGCAGTAATTCGGTGACTAGCGGGAGCACAGATACGCAGTATTTT
TRBV9	TRBD1	few	TRBJ2-1	CASSTRQGWSYNEQFF	TGTGCCAGCAGCACCCGACAGGGGTGGTCCTACAATGAGCAGTTCTTC
TRBV29-1	TRBD1	few	TRBJ2-5	CSVGTGRETQYF	TGCAGCGTTGGGACAGGGCGGGAGACCCAGTACTTC
TRBV28	.	.	TRBJ2-3	CASSPPMTGQQDTQYF	TGTGCCAGCAGTCCCCCCATGACAGGCCAGCAGGATACGCAGTATTTT
TRBV5-4	TRBD2	.	TRBJ2-5	CASSPLVTSGRLGETQYF	TGTGCCAGCAGCCCACTCGTGACTAGCGGGAGACTTGGAGAGACCCAGTACTTC
TRBV14	.	.	TRBJ1-1	CASSQGIAGTEAFF	TGTGCCAGCAGCCAAGGGATTGCGGGCACTGAAGCTTTCTTT
TRBV29-1	TRBD2	.	TRBJ2-1	CSVVAGTTSYNEQFF	TGCAGCGTGGTAGCGGGCACAACTTCCTACAATGAGCAGTTCTTC
TRBV29-1	.	.	TRBJ2-7	CSVERGAGYEQDF	TGCAGCGTTGAGAGGGGCGCCGGCTACGAGCAGGACTTC
TRBV2	TRBD1	.	TRBJ1-2	CASSVDRETGYTF	TGTGCCAGCAGTGTCGACAGGGAAACTGGCTACACCTTC
TRBV27	TRBD2	.	TRBJ2-3	CASSPWALLGGGTDTQYF	TGTGCCAGCAGCCCCTGGGCCCTCCTGGGAGGGGGCACAGATACGCAGTATTTT
TRBV5-1	.	few	TRBJ2-5	CASSLGLSLETQYF	TGCGCCAGCAGCTTGGGGCTTAGTTTGGAGACCCAGTACTTC
TRBV13	TRBD2	few	TRBJ2-7	CASRTSGTSYEQYF	TGTGCCAGCAGGACTAGCGGGACTTCTTACGAGCAGTACTTC
TRBV27	TRBD2	.	TRBJ2-7	CASSLLRLAQYEQYF	TGTGCCAGCAGTTTACTTCGACTAGCGCAATACGAGCAGTACTTC
TRBV5-4	.	few	TRBJ2-2	CASTTNPGSSNTGELFF	TGTGCCAGCACCACGAATCCCGGGAGTTCGAACACCGGGGAGCTGTTTTTT
TRBV4-2	.	.	TRBJ2-4	CASSQAPRGAENIQYF	TGTGCCAGCAGCCAAGCGCCTAGGGGGGCCGAAAACATTCAGTACTTC
TRBV2	TRBD1	.	TRBJ1-5	CASSGQGQGGNQPQHF	TGTGCCAGCAGTGGCCAGGGACAGGGTGGGAATCAGCCCCAGCATTTT
TRBV7-2	TRBD2	few	TRBJ2-1	CASSSGTTFYEQFF	TGTGCCAGCAGCTCCGGGACTACCTTCTATGAGCAGTTCTTC
TRBV5-4	.	.	TRBJ2-5	CASSSGGGAVETQYF	TGTGCCAGCAGCTCGGGGGGCGGAGCGGTGGAGACCCAGTACTTC
TRBV4-1	TRBD1	few	TRBJ2-5	CASSSGQGGETQYF	TGCGCCAGCAGCTCTGGACAGGGTGGAGAGACCCAGTACTTC
TRBV13	.	few	TRBJ2-5	CASSLILSGETQYF	TGTGCCAGCAGCTTAATACTTTCTGGGGAGACCCAGTACTTC
TRBV19	TRBD1	few	TRBJ2-5	CASSHRDRVGETQYF	TGTGCCAGTAGCCACCGGGACAGGGTTGGGGAGACCCAGTACTTC
TRBV28	.	few	TRBJ1-1	CASSSTQGDTEAFF	TGTGCCAGCAGTTCAACACAGGGAGACACTGAAGCTTTCTTT
TRBV7-8	.	few	TRBJ2-7	CASSLGQNYEQYF	TGTGCCAGCAGCTTAGGACAGAACTACGAGCAGTACTTC
TRBV7-2	.	few	TRBJ1-2	CASSTLGGSNYGYTF	TGTGCCAGCAGCACCCTAGGAGGGAGTAACTATGGCTACACCTTC
TRBV7-2	TRBD1	.	TRBJ2-5	CASRRQGQETQYF	TGTGCCAGCAGAAGACAGGGCCAAGAGACCCAGTACTTC
TRBV7-2	.	.	TRBJ2-3	CASSPYRGQRTQYF	TGTGCCAGCAGCCCCTACCGGGGCCAGCGGACGCAGTATTTT
TRBV7-6	TRBD2	.	TRBJ2-7	CASSLASREISYEQYF	TGTGCCAGCAGCTTAGCGTCGCGGGAGATTTCCTACGAGCAGTACTTC
TRBV7-2	.	many	TRBJ2-1	CASSPVGHEQFF	TGTGCCAGCAGCCCGGTGGGCCATGAGCAGTTCTTC
TRBV7-9	.	.	TRBJ1-2	CASSQQGLYGYTF	TGTGCCAGCTCCCAACAGGGCCTCTATGGCTACACCTTC
TRBV21-1	.	.	TRBJ1-4	CASNLGTGGAEKLFF	TGTGCCAGCAATTTAGGGACAGGGGGCGCGGAAAAACTGTTTTTT
TRBV7-3	TRBD1	.	TRBJ1-2	CASSPTSDRGGGYTF	TGTGCCAGCAGCCCTACTAGCGACAGGGGCGGTGGCTACACCTTC
TRBV18	TRBD1	few	TRBJ2-1	CASSPRGTGNEQFF	TGTGCCAGCTCACCACGCGGGACAGGGAATGAGCAGTTCTTC
TRBV5-1	.	.	TRBJ1-2	CASSLAPAGYGYTF	TGCGCCAGCAGCTTGGCCCCGGCAGGCTATGGCTACACCTTC
TRBV15	TRBD1	few	TRBJ2-3	CATSRDQGQGPDTQYF	TGTGCCACCAGCAGAGATCAGGGACAGGGGCCAGATACGCAGTATTTT
TRBV29-1	.	.	TRBJ2-5	CSVLQGPETQYF	TGCAGCGTCCTACAGGGCCCAGAGACCCAGTACTTC
TRBV7-6	TRBD1	.	TRBJ1-4	CASSSTGTGAKKLFF	TGTGCCAGCAGCTCGACCGGGACAGGGGCTAAAAAACTGTTTTTT
TRBV23-1	.	few	TRBJ2-5	CANLRPGGGRETQYF	TGCGCCAACCTCAGGCCGGGGGGCGGTCGGGAGACCCAGTACTTC
TRBV7-2	.	few	TRBJ2-3	CASSAGPRDTQYF	TGTGCCAGCAGCGCAGGCCCTAGAGATACGCAGTATTTT
TRBV7-2	.	few	TRBJ2-1	CASSLRPSYNEQFF	TGTGCCAGCAGCTTACGGCCCTCCTACAATGAGCAGTTCTTC
TRBV5-1	.	.	TRBJ2-1	CASSSPQGLNEQFF	TGCGCCAGCAGCTCACCGCAGGGGCTTAATGAGCAGTTCTTC
TRBV7-2	.	.	TRBJ2-5	CASSPGGGTAQETQYF	TGTGCCAGCAGCCCCGGTGGGGGGACAGCGCAAGAGACCCAGTACTTC
TRBV25-1	TRBD1	.	TRBJ1-1	CASSLTGGFGEAFF	TGTGCCAGCAGTCTTACAGGGGGCTTTGGTGAAGCTTTCTTT
TRBV14	.	many	TRBJ2-7	CASSHTRNEQYF	TGTGCCAGCAGCCACACGAGGAACGAGCAGTACTTC
TRBV15	TRBD2	.	TRBJ2-7	CATSREGGFSYEQYF	TGTGCCACCAGCAGAGAGGGGGGGTTCTCCTACGAGCAGTACTTC
TRBV5-4	.	few	TRBJ2-5	CASSLAGVQETQYF	TGTGCCAGCAGCTTGGCCGGCGTCCAAGAGACCCAGTACTTC
TRBV7-2	.	few	TRBJ1-4	CASSLQTAKGEKLFF	TGTGCCAGCAGCTTACAGACAGCTAAGGGTGAAAAACTGTTTTTT
TRBV30	.	few	TRBJ1-1	CAWSVRQGHTEAFF	TGTGCCTGGAGTGTACGTCAAGGACACACTGAAGCTTTCTTT